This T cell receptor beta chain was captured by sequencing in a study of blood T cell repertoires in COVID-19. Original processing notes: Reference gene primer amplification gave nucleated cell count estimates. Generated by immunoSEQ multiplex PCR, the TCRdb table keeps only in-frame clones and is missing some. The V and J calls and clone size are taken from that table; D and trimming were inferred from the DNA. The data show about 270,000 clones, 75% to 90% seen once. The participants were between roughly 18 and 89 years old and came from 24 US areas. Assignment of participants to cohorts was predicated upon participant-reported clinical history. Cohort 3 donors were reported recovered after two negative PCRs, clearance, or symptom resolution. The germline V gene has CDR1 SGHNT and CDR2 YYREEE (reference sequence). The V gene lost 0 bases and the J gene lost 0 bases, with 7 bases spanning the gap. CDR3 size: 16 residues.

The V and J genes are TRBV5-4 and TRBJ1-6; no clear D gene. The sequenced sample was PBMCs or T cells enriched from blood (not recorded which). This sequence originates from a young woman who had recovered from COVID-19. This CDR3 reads CASSLDTLSYNSPLHF. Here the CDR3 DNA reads TGTGCCAGCAGCTTGGACACCCTCTCCTATAATTCACCCCTCCACTTT.